This T cell receptor beta chain was identified during a study of blood T cell repertoires in COVID-19. Whole-study context: Acute and convalescent COVID-19 samples came from the United States, Italy and Spain.

Study processing details: Cell counts per sample came from amplifying reference gene primers. Assay: immunoSEQ multiplex PCR; the TCRdb copy retains only in-frame clones and omits some. V, J and clone size are those of that table, while D and trimming were read from the DNA. The sample records about 270,000 clones, 86% being singletons. Sequenced material: peripheral blood. This sequence originates from a middle-aged man with active or convalescent COVID-19.

The CDR3 region has the DNA TGTGCCAGCAGTTACGAGGCCGGCTCACACTATGGCTACACCTTC. Translating it yields CASSYEAGSHYGYTF. The rearrangement joins TRBV6-5 to TRBJ1-2; D is uncertain. V was trimmed by 2 bases and J by 3 bases, leaving 13 bases between them. CDR1 is MNHEY and CDR2 is SVGAGI in the germline V gene. The CDR3 loop spans 15 amino acids.